The TCR beta chain under discussion was sequenced for a study of blood T cell repertoires in COVID-19. Looking at the study overall: T cells, B-cell-depleted T cells, or PBMCs supplied cDNA or gDNA.

Per the study methods: Amplification with reference gene primers provided the estimates of nucleated cell counts. Only in-frame clones appear in the TCRdb table, and some are missing; sequencing was by immunoSEQ multiplex PCR. V and J calls and clone size are given by that table; D and trimming were obtained from the DNA. The table records over 80,000 clones, around 87% of them present only once. Sequenced input: peripheral blood. This receptor was identified in a human donor in a cohort sampled during active COVID-19.

CDR3 sequence (DNA): TGTGCCAGCAGTTCTAGCGGAAGCACAGATACGCAGTATTTT. This codes for CASSSSGSTDTQYF. The chain links TRBV6-5 to TRBJ2-3; 7 bases are a match to TRBD2. The CDR3 runs to 14 residues. Germline V gene lookup returns CDR1 MNHEY and CDR2 SVGAGI. Trimming cost V 4 bases and J 0 bases; bases outside gene matches: 1.